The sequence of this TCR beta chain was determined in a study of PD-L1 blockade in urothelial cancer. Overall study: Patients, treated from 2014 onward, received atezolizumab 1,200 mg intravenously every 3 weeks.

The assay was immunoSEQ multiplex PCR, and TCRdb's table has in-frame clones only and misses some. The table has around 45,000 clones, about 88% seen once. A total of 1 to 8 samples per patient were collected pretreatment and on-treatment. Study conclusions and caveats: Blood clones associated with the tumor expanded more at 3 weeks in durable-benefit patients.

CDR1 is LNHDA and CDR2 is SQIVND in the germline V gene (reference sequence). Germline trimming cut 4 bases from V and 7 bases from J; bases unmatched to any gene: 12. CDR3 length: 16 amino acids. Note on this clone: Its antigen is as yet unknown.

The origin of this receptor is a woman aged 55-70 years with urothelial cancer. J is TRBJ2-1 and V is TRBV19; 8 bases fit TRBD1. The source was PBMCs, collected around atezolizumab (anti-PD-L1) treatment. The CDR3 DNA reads TGTGCCAGTAGTACTAGGCCGGGACAGGCAAGGAATGAGCAGTTCTTC. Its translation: CASSTRPGQARNEQFF.